Following are 7 T cell receptor beta chains from one sample sequenced in a study of metastatic and nonmetastatic thyroid tumors. From the PCR reads, TCRdb re-called clones with MiXCR. The sample shows around 5,900 clones, 30% to 35% of them seen only once. Not a single patient had been given any form of treatment at any point before undergoing thyroid surgery. The sample comprised tumor tissue. The receptors derive from a female donor with papillary thyroid cancer or a benign thyroid nodule (not recorded which). Some clones in this sample may be carry-over from other donors' samples.

There are a few counts of this clone. The chain couples TRBV12-3 or TRBV12-4 to TRBJ2-7; D gene unclear. The CDR3 sequence is 14 residues long. The V and J ends lost 6 bases and 1 base respectively, with 13 bases between them. CDR3 protein: CASSRHTGSYEQYF. CDR3 nucleotide sequence: TGTGCCAGCAGCCGACATACGGGTTCCTACGAGCAGTACTTC.

V is TRBV6-2 or TRBV6-3 and J is TRBJ2-1; TRBD1 aligns across 11 bases. This CDR3 region has 16 residues. Trimming cost V 6 bases and J 8 bases; bases outside gene matches: 12. CDR1 is MNHEY, CDR2 SVGEGT, per germline. CDR3 coding DNA: TGTGCCAGCAGCCCCCAGGCCGGACAGGGGGCAGATGAGCAGTTCTTC. Amino acids: CASSPQAGQGADEQFF.

The J gene is TRBJ2-5, the V gene TRBV20-1; no firm D call. Germline CDR1 is DFQATT and CDR2 is SNEGSKA (reference sequence). The ends were cut back, 3 bases at V and 0 bases at J, with 5 bases in the middle. The CDR3 is 12 residues long. The CDR3 bases are TGCAGTGCTAGCGAGAACCAAGAGACCCAGTACTTC. Protein: CSASENQETQYF.

The chain recombines TRBV6-1 with TRBJ2-3, with D perhaps TRBD1 or TRBD2 (6 bases each). CDR3 size: 14 residues. V lost 6 bases to trimming and J lost 4 bases, with 14 bases between them. Germline assignment: CDR1 MNHNS and CDR2 SASEGT. Here the CDR3 DNA reads TGTGCCAGCAGACGGGGGCTCCCCCCAGATACGCAGTATTTT. As protein: CASRRGLPPDTQYF.

This clone was detected only a few times. The rearrangement uses TRBV6-1 and TRBJ2-1; 9 nucleotides match TRBD1. The CDR3 extends over 16 amino acids. V was clipped by 6 bases and J by 5 bases; unmatched bases: 11. The germline gives CDR1 MNHNS, CDR2 SASEGT. This CDR3 is CASRTQGAYAHNEQFF. The CDR3 DNA reads as TGTGCCAGCAGGACACAGGGGGCCTATGCACACAATGAGCAGTTCTTC.

This clone was seen a few times. This chain connects TRBV2 to TRBJ1-1, with D unresolved. This CDR3 is built from 15 residues. V was cut by 4 bases and J by 1 base, with 13 bases left in between. Germline loops: CDR1 SNHLY, CDR2 FYNNEI. The CDR3 nucleotides read TGTGCCAGCAGTGTGGAGGGCGGGGAGAACACTGAAGCTTTCTTT. Its protein is CASSVEGGENTEAFF.

This clone was counted at least ten times. It may be a read error: a sequence one base away is much more abundant. Other DNA sequences of this sample code for an identical CDR3. The rearrangement joins TRBV5-4 to TRBJ2-7, with TRBD2 matching over 7 bases. The CDR3 is 15 residues long. The germline CDR1 and CDR2 sequences are SGHNT and YYREEE (reference sequence). In nucleotides, the CDR3 is TGTGCTAGCAGACCCGACGGGGGAGGGTCCTACGAGCAGTACTTC. As protein: CASRPDGGGSYEQYF. The entire variable domain, with the rest obtained from reference TRBV5-4 and TRBJ2-7, is as follows: ETGVTQSPTHLIKTRGQQVTLRCSSQSGHNTVSWYQQALGQGPQFIFQYYREEENGRGNFPPRFSGLQFPNYSSELNVNALELDDSALYLCASRPDGGGSYEQYFGPGTRLTVT.